These 22 T cell receptor beta chains share one sample of origin, sequenced in a study of T cell responses to AZD1222 COVID-19 vaccine (dated by TCRdb to the early 2020s). Explained via the paper, the time point label denotes: about 28 days (+/-7) after the second vaccine dose. Receptors were amplified or captured by the immunoSEQ multiplex PCR assay. In TCRdb, the immuneACCESS table is reduced to in-frame sequences with V and J assigned. These tables do not hold every clone; where another copy was compared, an unresolved V gene accounts for under half, and the others remain unexplained. For this sample the table gives approximately 80,000 clones, of which 70% to 90% were detected only once. The top ten hold more than 9% of the sample. The starting material was peripheral blood, obtained 28 days after the second AZD1222 dose. Every receptor here comes from an adult who received the AZD1222 COVID-19 vaccine.

The J gene is TRBJ1-2, the V gene TRBV25-1, with 9 bases lining up with TRBD1. The CDR3 length is 15 residues. Germline CDR1 and CDR2: MGHDK and SYGVNS. J lost 5 bases, V lost 4 bases, and 8 bases had no gene match. The CDR3: CASSAQGTGTYGYTF. The CDR3, as DNA: TGTGCCAGCAGTGCTCAGGGGACAGGGACTTATGGCTACACCTTC.

This clone was seen just once. This sample includes further DNA sequences coding for the same CDR3. The rearrangement links TRBV18 to TRBJ1-1; D gene unclear. Germline V gene data show CDR1 as KGHSH and CDR2 as LQKENI. The V end lost 2 bases, the J end lost 1 base, and 5 bases lay between the germline ends. The CDR3 is 13 amino acids. The CDR3 DNA reads TGTGCCAGCTCACCAGGCGAGAACACTGAAGCTTTCTTT. This sequence encodes CASSPGENTEAFF.

The chain has TRBV2 and TRBJ1-4, with no clear D. The CDR3 covers 11 residues. V lost 6 bases and J 5 bases, leaving 4 bases between the germline ends. Germline CDR1 and CDR2: SNHLY and FYNNEI. The DNA for the CDR3 is TGTGCCAGCAGCGAGAATGAAAAACTGTTTTTT. Amino acid sequence: CASSENEKLFF.

The count of this clone is one. J is TRBJ1-2 and V is TRBV28, with 9 nucleotides matching TRBD1. V dropped 6 bases and J dropped 4; count of bases not matched to a gene: 6. Germline V lookup: CDR1 MDHEN, CDR2 SYDVKM. The CDR3 extends over 14 amino acids. In DNA, the CDR3 is TGTGCCAGCAGCTATACAGGGGGCGCCTATGGCTACACCTTC. Its protein product is CASSYTGGAYGYTF.

This clone appeared once. This chain links TRBV7-9 with TRBJ1-5, with TRBD1 identical over 9 bases. The V gene's germline CDR1 is SEHNR and CDR2 FQNEAQ (reference sequence). This CDR3 is 16 amino acids long. As DNA, the CDR3 is TGTGCTACCGACCCGGGACAGGGAATTCGAAATCAGCCCCAGCATTTT. This gives the protein CATDPGQGIRNQPQHF.

The J gene is TRBJ2-5, the V gene TRBV5-1; possibly TRBD1 for D (5 bases). Germline V gene sequence: CDR1 SGHRS, CDR2 YFSETQ. V gave up 0 bases and J gave up 5 bases, with 11 bases separating them. CDR3 length: 14 amino acids. The CDR3 reads CASSLEGRAETQYF. CDR3 bases: TGCGCCAGCAGCTTGGAAGGCAGGGCGGAGACCCAGTACTTC.

The genes are TRBV5-4 and TRBJ1-1, with 7 bases identical to TRBD1. The junction had 7 bases not matched to a gene; V was cut back by 1 base and J by 4 bases. The CDR3 covers 15 residues. Looked up from germline, CDR1 is SGHNT and CDR2 is YYREEE (reference sequence). This chain's CDR3 is CASSLPGGGSTEAFF. CDR3 DNA: TGTGCCAGCAGCTTGCCAGGGGGAGGATCCACTGAAGCTTTCTTT.

This chain uses TRBV12-5 with TRBJ2-3; 8 bases line up with TRBD1. This CDR3 region has 15 residues. Losses at the gene ends were 6 bases for V and 3 bases for J; bases not matched to a gene: 8. Germline-derived CDR1 and CDR2 are LGHNT and FRNRAP. CDR3 coding DNA: TGTGCTAGTGGCCCGGGGACAGGCTTTACAGATACGCAGTATTTT. This gives the protein CASGPGTGFTDTQYF.

This clone was recorded only once. The CDR3 DNA reads TGCGCCAGCAGCTCGGGGGGGCCCACTACTAGCTCCTACAATGAGCAGTTCTTC. This gives the protein CASSSGGPTTSSYNEQFF. This chain uses TRBV5-1 with TRBJ2-1, with TRBD2 identical over 8 bases. Germline CDR1 is SGHRS and CDR2 is YFSETQ. The CDR3 consists of 18 residues. The junction had 11 bases not matched to a gene; V was cut back by 3 bases and J by 0 bases.

This sequence joins TRBV5-4 and TRBJ1-6; D uncertain. Trimming shortened V by 1 base and J by 10 bases, and 15 bases separated the two germline ends. This CDR3 has 15 amino acids. From germline, CDR1 is SGHNT and CDR2 YYREEE (reference sequence). The CDR3 DNA reads as TGTGCCAGCAGCTTGATGCTTGGGTGGAGGTCACCCCTCCACTTT. Amino acid sequence: CASSLMLGWRSPLHF.

The genes are TRBV28 and TRBJ1-1; D might be TRBD1 (5 bases). CDR3 length: 13 residues. The V end was cut by 8 bases, the J end by 3 bases, with 13 bases between. From germline, CDR1 is MDHEN and CDR2 SYDVKM. CDR3 sequence: CASSLGGDTEAFF. In DNA form, the CDR3 reads TGTGCCAGCTCACTTGGGGGTGACACTGAAGCTTTCTTT. The whole variable domain, remainder taken from reference TRBV28 and TRBJ1-1, is DVKVTQSSRYLVKRTGEKVFLECVQDMDHENMFWYRQDPGLGLRLIYFSYDVKMKEKGDIPEGYSVSREKKERFSLILESASTNQTSMYLCASSLGGDTEAFFGQGTRLTVV.

The chain is built from TRBV15 and TRBJ1-1, with D perhaps matching TRBD1 (5 bases). This CDR3 is built from 15 residues. Germline values: CDR1 LNHNV, CDR2 YYDKDF (reference sequence). V was shortened by 0 bases and J by 3 bases, with 11 bases between the two germline ends. CDR3 bases: TGTGCCACCAGCAGAGATGGGGTAGGGGACACTGAAGCTTTCTTT. Translation gives CATSRDGVGDTEAFF. The full variable domain, its missing parts supplied by reference TRBV15 and TRBJ1-1, is DAMVIQNPRYQVTQFGKPVTLSCSQTLNHNVMYWYQQKSSQAPKLLFHYYDKDFNNEADTPDNFQSRRPNTSFCFLDIRSPGLGDTAMYLCATSRDGVGDTEAFFGQGTRLTVV.

This chain connects TRBV5-1 to TRBJ2-5; D is perhaps TRBD1 (5 bases). The V and J ends lost 3 bases and 3 bases respectively, with 12 bases between them. Germline values: CDR1 SGHRS, CDR2 YFSETQ. This CDR3 comprises 14 residues. The CDR3 is CASSSLRVEETQYF. The CDR3, as DNA: TGCGCCAGCAGCTCCCTCAGGGTGGAAGAGACCCAGTACTTC.

The V call is TRBV7-8, the J call TRBJ1-2; TRBD1 matches at 9 bases. The trim removed 1 base at V and 7 bases at J, leaving 10 bases unmatched. CDR3 length: 16 residues. Looked up from germline, CDR1 is SGHVS and CDR2 is FQNEAQ. CDR3 sequence (DNA): TGTGCCAGCAGCTTAGTTAGTGGGACAGGGCGGTTTGGCTACACCTTC. This sequence encodes CASSLVSGTGRFGYTF.

V usage is TRBV6-5 and J usage is TRBJ2-5, with D perhaps matching TRBD2 (5 bases). V shed 7 bases and J shed 4 bases, with 13 bases lying between them. CDR1 is MNHEY, CDR2 SVGAGI, per germline. The CDR3 has 13 residues. The CDR3 DNA reads as TGTGCCAGCATGTCCTATCGGGGAGAGACCCAGTACTTC. This translates into CASMSYRGETQYF.

The V call is TRBV5-1, the J call TRBJ2-5; 12 bases are a match to TRBD2. J lost 4 bases, V lost 0 bases, and 4 bases had no gene match. The CDR3 has 16 residues. Germline V gene sequence: CDR1 SGHRS, CDR2 YFSETQ. Here the CDR3 reads CASSLVPSGGVETQYF. The CDR3 DNA sequence: TGCGCCAGCAGCTTGGTTCCTAGCGGGGGGGTAGAGACCCAGTACTTC.

This clone was seen a single time. The CDR3 sequence: CASTVQQNSPLHF. The CDR3 DNA is TGTGCCAGCACTGTACAGCAGAATTCACCCCTCCACTTT. The gene calls are TRBV6-5 and TRBJ1-6; no clear D. Germline V gene lookup returns CDR1 MNHEY and CDR2 SVGAGI. Trimming removed 7 bases from V and 7 bases from J, with 11 bases in between. The length of the CDR3 is 13 residues.

The chain uses TRBV30 and TRBJ1-3; maybe TRBD1 (6 bases). In germline, CDR1 is GTSNPN, CDR2 SVGIG (reference sequence). The CDR3 has 15 residues. V was cut by 5 bases and J by 4 bases, with 18 bases left in between. CDR3 loop: CAWGADRILGNTIYF. The CDR3 DNA sequence: TGTGCCTGGGGTGCGGACAGAATCCTCGGAAACACCATATATTTT.

The chain uses TRBV18 and TRBJ1-2; the match to TRBD1 covers 7 bases. V lost 2 bases to trimming and J lost 8 bases; unmatched junction nucleotides: 11. Germline V gene sequence: CDR1 KGHSH, CDR2 LQKENI. The length of the CDR3 is 15 residues. The CDR3 DNA follows: TGTGCCAGCTCACCAAACAGTGGCGGAGGGGGCGGCTACACCTTC. This gives the protein CASSPNSGGGGGYTF. The entire variable domain, with the rest obtained from reference TRBV18 and TRBJ1-2, is as follows: NAGVMQNPRHLVRRRGQEARLRCSPMKGHSHVYWYRQLPEEGLKFMVYLQKENIIDESGMPKERFSAEFPKEGPSILRIQQVVRGDSAAYFCASSPNSGGGGGYTFGSGTRLTVV.

This clone was seen only once. The CDR3 sequence is CASSLQGSDEQFF. DNA of the CDR3: TGTGCCAGCAGTTTACAGGGGTCCGATGAGCAGTTCTTC. The V and J genes are TRBV5-8 and TRBJ2-1; 7 nucleotides align to TRBD1. Germline CDR1 is SGHTS and CDR2 is YDEGEE. The CDR3 runs to 13 residues. V shed 5 bases and J 8 bases; nucleotides not matched to a gene: 7.

This clone has only one observation. The chain recombines TRBV27 with TRBJ1-6; maybe TRBD1 (6 bases). V lost 6 bases and J 8 bases, leaving 14 bases between the germline ends. The CDR3 covers 14 residues. The V gene's germline CDR1 is MNHEY and CDR2 SMNVEV (reference sequence). CDR3 protein: CASRAGTMDSPLHF. The CDR3 DNA reads as TGTGCCAGCAGGGCCGGGACAATGGATTCACCCCTCCACTTT.

A few counts support this clone. In DNA form, the CDR3 reads TGCGCCAGCAGCTCGGGACAGGGAAAGAGATTAGATGGCTACACCTTC. Translation gives CASSSGQGKRLDGYTF. The chain joins TRBV5-1 to TRBJ1-2, with 9 bases aligning to TRBD1. The CDR3 consists of 16 residues. With V trimmed by 3 bases and J by 6 bases, 12 bases remained unmatched. CDR1 and CDR2 from the germline V gene are SGHRS and YFSETQ. Together with reference TRBV5-1 and TRBJ1-2, the CDR3 gives the full variable domain: KAGVTQTPRYLIKTRGQQVTLSCSPISGHRSVSWYQQTPGQGLQFLFEYFSETQRNKGNFPGRFSGRQFSNSRSEMNVSTLELGDSALYLCASSSGQGKRLDGYTFGSGTRLTVV.